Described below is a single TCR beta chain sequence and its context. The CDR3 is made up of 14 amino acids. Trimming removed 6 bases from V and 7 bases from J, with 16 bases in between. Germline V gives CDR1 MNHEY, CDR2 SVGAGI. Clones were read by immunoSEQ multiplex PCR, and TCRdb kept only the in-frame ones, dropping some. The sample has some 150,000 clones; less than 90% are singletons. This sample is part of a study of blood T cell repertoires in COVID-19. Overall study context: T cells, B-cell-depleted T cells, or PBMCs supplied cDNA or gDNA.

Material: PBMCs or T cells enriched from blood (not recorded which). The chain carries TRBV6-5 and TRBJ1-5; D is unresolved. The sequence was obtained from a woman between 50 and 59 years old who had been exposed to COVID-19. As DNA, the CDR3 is TGTGCCAGCAGCAATCAAAATCAAGCCCAGCCCCAGCATTTT. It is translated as CASSNQNQAQPQHF.